This T cell receptor beta chain is drawn from a study of neurological immune-mediated disorders. Synthesis of cDNA was carried out by template-switch 5'RACE. The reaction used 10-nucleotide random UMIs. Sequencing runs each generated in excess of 180 million TCR-beta sequences derived from 15-18 subjects. TCRdb reprocessed the 5' RACE reads via MiXCR and lists one record per CDR3 protein. The table includes tens of thousands of distinct CDR3 sequences, about a tenth detected once. This clonotype is medium-sized in the sample. Its antigen is still unknown. Germline assignment: CDR1 DFQATT and CDR2 SNEGSKA (reference sequence). The CDR3 totals 15 residues. The V and J ends lost 6 bases and 0 bases respectively, with 18 bases between them. The unsorted libraries had their origin in 2 million PBMCs stored at -80 C. Overall study findings and caveats: Multiple sclerosis patients had less TCR clonal expansion than even healthy controls, unlike HTLV-1-associated myelopathy.

The source is a middle-aged man in good health. Sequencing was done on a sample of PBMCs. The rearrangement joins TRBV20-1 to TRBJ2-7; no firm D call. CDR3 amino acids: CSAVNPWESSYEQYF. In nucleotides, the CDR3 is TGCAGTGCCGTCAATCCATGGGAAAGCTCCTACGAGCAGTACTTC.